The next 29 T cell receptor beta chains were all read from a single sample in a study of blood T cell repertoires in COVID-19. Only in-frame clones appear in the TCRdb table, and some are missing; sequencing was by immunoSEQ multiplex PCR. The sample yields about 190,000 clones, 88% seen once. The sample was peripheral blood. These TCRs come from a man aged 30-40 years with acute or convalescent COVID-19.

This clone was observed at least ten times. This chain's CDR3 is CASSAGQGYGGELFF. DNA for the CDR3: TGTGCCAGCAGTGCGGGACAGGGTTACGGCGGGGAGCTGTTTTTT. V gene TRBV2 combines with J gene TRBJ2-2; 9 nucleotides line up with TRBD1. Germline V gene sequence: CDR1 SNHLY, CDR2 FYNNEI. V lost 4 bases, J lost 7 bases, and 7 bases stayed unmatched. The CDR3 loop spans 15 amino acids.

CDR3 DNA: TGTGCCAGCAGCCCAGCCCCCCCGACTAGCGGGGGCTCTGATACGCAGTATTTT. This gives the protein CASSPAPPTSGGSDTQYF. This chain joins TRBV27 and TRBJ2-3; 12 bases align to TRBD2. The V segment lost 6 bases and the J segment 6 bases; nucleotides outside the gene matches: 16. Germline assignment: CDR1 MNHEY and CDR2 SMNVEV (reference sequence). The CDR3 is made up of 18 amino acids.

The chain recombines TRBV2 with TRBJ2-7; 10 bases are shared with TRBD1. J gave up 9 bases and V 4 bases, and 12 bases lay outside the gene matches. This CDR3 has 15 residues. Germline CDR1 reads SNHLY; CDR2 reads FYNNEI. The DNA of the CDR3 is TGTGCCAGCAGTGCAACCGGGACAGGGGTCTTAGTGCAGTACTTC. Translated, it gives CASSATGTGVLVQYF.

This chain joins TRBV5-1 and TRBJ2-7; 7 positions agree with TRBD2. Germline V gene lookup returns CDR1 SGHRS and CDR2 YFSETQ. Germline trimming cut 0 bases from V and 0 bases from J; bases unmatched to any gene: 3. The CDR3 runs to 15 residues. The CDR3 DNA sequence: TGCGCCAGCAGCTTGGGGGACTACGCCTCCTACGAGCAGTACTTC. It yields the protein CASSLGDYASYEQYF. The whole variable domain, filled in from reference TRBV5-1 and TRBJ2-7, reads KAGVTQTPRYLIKTRGQQVTLSCSPISGHRSVSWYQQTPGQGLQFLFEYFSETQRNKGNFPGRFSGRQFSNSRSEMNVSTLELGDSALYLCASSLGDYASYEQYFGPGTRLTVT.

The chain has TRBV27 and TRBJ1-1; 7 bases match TRBD1. The germline V gene has CDR1 MNHEY and CDR2 SMNVEV (reference sequence). After removal of 4 bases from V and 3 bases from J, the junction contained 2 bases not matched to a gene. The CDR3 loop spans 13 amino acids. For the CDR3, the DNA is TGTGCCAGCAGTTGGGACAGTGACACTGAAGCTTTCTTT. Amino acids: CASSWDSDTEAFF.

This sequence joins TRBV30 and TRBJ1-3; 7 nucleotides match TRBD1. This CDR3 region has 12 residues. V gave up 8 bases and J gave up 4 bases; unmatched junction bases: 5. Germline V gene lookup returns CDR1 GTSNPN and CDR2 SVGIG (reference sequence). The CDR3 sequence is CAQTGNGNTIYF. CDR3 DNA sequence: TGTGCCCAGACAGGGAACGGAAACACCATATATTTT. Drawing the rest from reference TRBV30 and TRBJ1-3, the complete variable domain is SQTIHQWPATLVQPVGSPLSLECTVEGTSNPNLYWYRQAAGRGLQLLFYSVGIGQISSEVPQNLSASRPQDRQFILSSKKLLLSDSGFYLCAQTGNGNTIYFGEGSWLTVV.

The chain employs TRBV30 and TRBJ1-4; 8 bases map to TRBD1. Trimming removed 3 bases from V and 8 bases from J; junction bases left unmatched: 8. The CDR3 loop spans 14 amino acids. The germline gives CDR1 GTSNPN, CDR2 SVGIG (reference sequence). This CDR3 is CAWRTAGGREKLFF. The CDR3 region has the DNA TGTGCCTGGAGGACCGCAGGGGGCAGGGAAAAACTGTTTTTT.

This chain joins TRBV20-1 and TRBJ1-2; no reliable D call. V was shortened by 4 bases and J by 2 bases, with 5 bases between the two germline ends. The CDR3 loop spans 11 amino acids. Per the germline V gene, CDR1 is DFQATT and CDR2 is SNEGSKA (reference sequence). The CDR3 here is CSAIRNYGYTF. The CDR3 bases are TGCAGTGCTATACGGAACTATGGCTACACCTTC.

The chain links TRBV5-1 to TRBJ2-5, with 8 bases identical to TRBD1. Germline CDR1 is SGHRS and CDR2 is YFSETQ. The V and J ends lost 2 bases and 5 bases, in that order; junction bases with no gene match: 11. The CDR3 runs 16 residues. Here the CDR3 DNA reads TGCGCCAGCAGCTTACACGACAGGGGCGGTCGGGAGACCCAGTACTTC. This codes for CASSLHDRGGRETQYF. The entire variable domain, with the rest obtained from reference TRBV5-1 and TRBJ2-5, is as follows: KAGVTQTPRYLIKTRGQQVTLSCSPISGHRSVSWYQQTPGQGLQFLFEYFSETQRNKGNFPGRFSGRQFSNSRSEMNVSTLELGDSALYLCASSLHDRGGRETQYFGPGTRLLVL.

In this sample, this clone turned up a few times. This sequence joins TRBV3-1 (or the pseudogene TRBV3-2) and TRBJ1-2; tentatively, D is TRBD1 (5 bases). The CDR3 covers 14 residues. Germline V gene lookup returns CDR1 LGHDT and CDR2 YNNKEL (reference sequence). Trimming took 2 bases from V and 8 from J, leaving 15 bases between them. CDR3 sequence reads: CASSQQGSPWGYTF. The CDR3 DNA follows: TGTGCCAGCAGCCAACAGGGAAGTCCCTGGGGCTACACCTTC.

J is TRBJ1-3 and V is TRBV2, with a weak D call TRBD1 (6 bases). V was trimmed by 8 bases and J by 0 bases, leaving 17 bases between them. From germline, CDR1 is SNHLY and CDR2 FYNNEI. This CDR3 contains 16 residues. CDR3: CASRKGQFLSGNTIYF. Here the CDR3 DNA reads TGTGCCAGCCGAAAAGGACAGTTCCTCTCTGGAAACACCATATATTTT.

The chain couples TRBV7-2 to TRBJ2-3; maybe TRBD1 (6 bases). In germline, CDR1 is SGHTA, CDR2 FQGNSA. With 3 bases removed from V and 4 bases from J, the gap between germline ends came to 14 bases. The CDR3 length is 15 residues. This CDR3 reads CASSFRGSPPDTQYF. The CDR3 DNA follows: TGTGCCAGCAGCTTCAGGGGTTCCCCCCCAGATACGCAGTATTTT. Complete variable domain (other parts from reference TRBV7-2 and TRBJ2-3): GAGVSQSPSNKVTEKGKDVELRCDPISGHTALYWYRQSLGQGLEFLIYFQGNSAPDKSGLPSDRFSAERTGGSVSTLTIQRTQQEDSAVYLCASSFRGSPPDTQYFGPGTRLTVL.

The rearrangement joins TRBV3-1 (or the pseudogene TRBV3-2) to TRBJ1-2, with a tentative D call TRBD1 (6 bases). Per germline, CDR1 LGHDT and CDR2 YNNKEL (reference sequence). The CDR3 covers 12 residues. The V end lost 2 bases, the J end lost 13 bases, and 14 bases lay between the germline ends. The CDR3 loop is CASSQRQGRCTF. CDR3 bases: TGTGCCAGCAGCCAACGCCAGGGGCGCTGCACCTTC.

This chain joins TRBV6-1 and TRBJ2-7; D is undetermined. The CDR3 length is 13 residues. Trimming stripped 0 bases from V and 7 bases from J, with 10 bases between. Germline assignment: CDR1 MNHNS and CDR2 SASEGT. CDR3 residues: CASSEARFREQYF. CDR3 bases: TGTGCCAGCAGTGAAGCGCGGTTTAGGGAGCAGTACTTC.

The V gene is TRBV5-4, the J gene TRBJ1-2, with TRBD1 matching 7 bases. The CDR3 runs 16 residues. V lost 0 bases and J lost 4; bases outside the gene matches: 9. Germline CDR1 and CDR2: SGHNT and YYREEE (reference sequence). The CDR3 spells CASSLGRDSPVYGYTF. The CDR3, as DNA: TGTGCCAGCAGCTTGGGGCGGGACAGTCCGGTCTATGGCTACACCTTC.

The CDR3 region is CASSVQTGGEQYF. DNA of the CDR3: TGTGCCAGCAGCGTACAAACAGGGGGCGAGCAGTACTTC. The chain recombines TRBV9 with TRBJ2-7; TRBD1 aligns across 8 bases. This CDR3 region has 13 residues. V lost 1 base to trimming and J lost 6 bases; unmatched junction nucleotides: 3. Germline CDR1 reads SGDLS; CDR2 reads YYNGEE.

The V gene is TRBV6-2 or TRBV6-3, the J gene TRBJ2-7, with TRBD2 matching 10 bases. CDR1 and CDR2 from the germline V gene are MNHEY and SVGEGT. Trimming cost V 4 bases and J 0 bases; bases outside gene matches: 6. The CDR3 is made up of 16 amino acids. The CDR3 bases are TGTGCCAGCAGTTCTCCACGACTAGCGGGCTCCTACGAGCAGTACTTC. This translates into CASSSPRLAGSYEQYF.

The CDR3 sequence is CASSTGQWNTEAFF. CDR3 DNA sequence: TGTGCCAGCAGTACGGGACAGTGGAACACTGAAGCTTTCTTT. This chain uses TRBV2 with TRBJ1-1; 7 positions agree with TRBD1. CDR3 length: 14 residues. CDR1 and CDR2 (germline): SNHLY, FYNNEI. J was trimmed by 1 base and V by 5 bases; bases with no gene match: 4.

The chain recombines TRBV28 with TRBJ1-2; tentatively, D is TRBD1 (6 bases). In germline, CDR1 is MDHEN, CDR2 SYDVKM. The CDR3 totals 16 residues. V was shortened by 1 base and J by 2 bases, with 14 bases between the two germline ends. CDR3 nucleotide sequence: TGTGCCAGCAGTTTATCCGGGGGGCCCCGCAACTATGGCTACACCTTC. Its protein product is CASSLSGGPRNYGYTF.

The rearrangement uses TRBV28 and TRBJ2-3; D is perhaps TRBD2 (6 bases). V shed 3 bases and J shed 5 bases, with 18 bases lying between them. The CDR3 is made up of 16 amino acids. The germline gives CDR1 MDHEN, CDR2 SYDVKM. The CDR3 DNA reads TGTGCCAGCAGTTTTCCCGGACTACCTAGAGGAGATACGCAGTATTTT. It yields the protein CASSFPGLPRGDTQYF.

This rearrangement joins TRBV11-2 to TRBJ1-1; D gene unclear. This CDR3 is 15 amino acids long. The germline gives CDR1 SGHAT, CDR2 FQNNGV. V was cut by 1 base and J by 0 bases, with 9 bases left in between. The CDR3 loop reads CASSLVGRLNTEAFF. The DNA for the CDR3 is TGTGCCAGCAGCTTAGTTGGCAGATTGAACACTGAAGCTTTCTTT.

The chain uses TRBV6-2 or TRBV6-3 and TRBJ1-1; D unresolved. CDR3 size: 13 residues. Germline V CDR1 and CDR2: MNHEY, SVGEGT. V lost 4 bases, J lost 10 bases, and 16 bases lay in between. The CDR3 protein is CASSSPETRRAFF. CDR3 coding DNA: TGTGCCAGCAGTTCGCCCGAAACCAGGCGAGCTTTCTTT.

This clone showed up just once. The chain employs TRBV2 and TRBJ1-2, with 9 bases identical to TRBD1. With 8 bases clipped from V and 8 bases from J, the junction kept 12 bases outside the gene matches. Germline CDR1 and CDR2: SNHLY and FYNNEI. The CDR3 covers 14 residues. The CDR3 region has the DNA TGTGCCAGCGTAGGACAGGGGAGCCTCCAAGGCTACACCTTC. Protein sequence: CASVGQGSLQGYTF.

This chain uses TRBV18 with TRBJ2-1; no clear D gene. Germline V gene sequence: CDR1 KGHSH, CDR2 LQKENI. Deletions cut 3 bases from V and 7 bases from J, with 19 bases between. CDR3 length: 16 amino acids. The CDR3 region is CASSPQTSVGVNEQFF. The CDR3 DNA follows: TGTGCCAGCTCACCGCAGACATCTGTAGGCGTGAATGAGCAGTTCTTC.

With respect to this clone: Other DNA variants within this sample encode the same CDR3. The gene calls are TRBV3-1 (or the pseudogene TRBV3-2) and TRBJ1-3; D is unclear. Trimming pared 1 base from V and 4 bases from J, leaving 8 bases between. CDR1 is LGHDT and CDR2 is YNNKEL in the germline V gene (reference sequence). The CDR3 spans 14 residues. For the CDR3, the DNA is TGTGCCAGCAGCCAAGTTGGCTTGGGAAACACCATATATTTT. Translation gives CASSQVGLGNTIYF.

The genes are TRBV9 and TRBJ1-2; D unclear. The germline V and J ends were trimmed by 0 bases and 8 bases, with 14 bases remaining between them. CDR3 length: 14 residues. CDR1 and CDR2 from the germline V gene are SGDLS and YYNGEE. The CDR3 DNA reads TGTGCCAGCAGCGTAGTGGGTCAACGAGGGGGCTACACCTTC. This codes for CASSVVGQRGGYTF.

The chain links TRBV19 to TRBJ2-2; 7 bases are a match to TRBD1. Germline values: CDR1 LNHDA, CDR2 SQIVND (reference sequence). V was pared by 6 bases and J by 6 bases, with 13 bases of the junction left unmatched. This CDR3 region has 16 residues. This chain's CDR3 is CASSPTGALIPGELFF. The DNA of the CDR3 is TGTGCCAGTAGCCCCACAGGGGCCCTTATTCCCGGGGAGCTGTTTTTT.

The chain couples TRBV11-2 to TRBJ1-4; D ambiguous. The V gene's germline CDR1 is SGHAT and CDR2 FQNNGV. V gave up 5 bases and J gave up 8 bases, with 9 bases separating them. The CDR3 has 12 residues. CDR3 nucleotides: TGTGCCAGCAGCCACACAATAGAAAAACTGTTTTTT. Translating gives CASSHTIEKLFF.

The chain combines TRBV15 with TRBJ2-2; 10 bases match TRBD2. The CDR3 loop spans 16 amino acids. After removal of 5 bases from V and 8 bases from J, the junction contained 11 bases not matched to a gene. Germline CDR1 and CDR2: LNHNV and YYDKDF (reference sequence). As DNA, the CDR3 is TGTGCCACCAGCGGGGGGAATCTAGCGGGAGCTGGGGAGCTGTTTTTT. As protein: CATSGGNLAGAGELFF. Full variable domain (rest looked up from reference TRBV15 and TRBJ2-2): DAMVIQNPRYQVTQFGKPVTLSCSQTLNHNVMYWYQQKSSQAPKLLFHYYDKDFNNEADTPDNFQSRRPNTSFCFLDIRSPGLGDTAMYLCATSGGNLAGAGELFFGEGSRLTVL.